This T cell receptor (beta chain) was captured in a study of technical replicates of blood from a handful of donors. Produced via immunoSEQ multiplex PCR; TCRdb's table is partial and in-frame only. In the table there are some 60,000 clones, over 85% of which are singletons. This clone occurred once. The TCR was taken from a human donor in good health. Some clones in this sample may be carry-over from other donors' samples. Sequencing used PBMCs.

The DNA of the CDR3 is TGTGTACTGGGGGGGAGCTCTGGAAACACCATATATTTT. It encodes CVLGGSSGNTIYF. This chain uses TRBV7-9 with TRBJ1-3; weak D call: TRBD1 (5 bases). Germline V CDR1 and CDR2: SEHNR, FQNEAQ (reference sequence). The CDR3 runs 13 residues.